This T cell receptor beta chain is drawn from a study of radiation and T cells in renal cell carcinoma. Notes on the study in general: Pretreatment tumor biopsies were lacking, so baseline clonotypes are unknown. Top tumor clonotypes rose in blood 2 weeks post-radiation, then contracted.

With regard to this clone: Its antigen is unidentified.

Stated time point: blood 2 weeks post-SBRT. Treatment given: 15 Gy SBRT to primary tumor, nephrectomy 4 weeks later. Blood was sampled at baseline, 2 weeks and 4 weeks after SBRT. Clones were sequenced by immunoSEQ multiplex PCR, and TCRdb holds only the in-frame ones, with some missing. The sample consists of 100,000 to 150,000 clones, approximately 90% of them appearing once. This material consisted of blood, taken from a patient whose treatment included radiotherapy and nephrectomy. This TCR was recovered from a woman aged 70-85 years with renal cell carcinoma.

The CDR3, as DNA: TGTGCCACCGGCGGTACAACTAATGAAAAACTGTTTTTT. It specifies CATGGTTNEKLFF. The J gene is TRBJ1-4, the V gene TRBV15; D not resolved. The CDR3 is 13 residues long. Germline V CDR1 and CDR2: LNHNV, YYDKDF (reference sequence). With 8 bases removed from V and 0 bases from J, the gap between germline ends came to 7 bases.